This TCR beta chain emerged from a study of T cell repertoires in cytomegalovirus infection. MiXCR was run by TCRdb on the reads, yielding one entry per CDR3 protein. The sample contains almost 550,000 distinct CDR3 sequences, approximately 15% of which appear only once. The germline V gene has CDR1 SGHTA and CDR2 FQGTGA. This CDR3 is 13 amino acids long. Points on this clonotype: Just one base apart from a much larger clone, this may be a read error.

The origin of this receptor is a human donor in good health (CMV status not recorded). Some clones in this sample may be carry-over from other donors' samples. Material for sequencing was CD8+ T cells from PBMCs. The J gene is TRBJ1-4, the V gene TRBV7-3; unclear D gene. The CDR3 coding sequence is TGTGACAGCAGTCGGACGGCCCGCGAAAAACTGTTTTTT. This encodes CDSSRTAREKLFF.